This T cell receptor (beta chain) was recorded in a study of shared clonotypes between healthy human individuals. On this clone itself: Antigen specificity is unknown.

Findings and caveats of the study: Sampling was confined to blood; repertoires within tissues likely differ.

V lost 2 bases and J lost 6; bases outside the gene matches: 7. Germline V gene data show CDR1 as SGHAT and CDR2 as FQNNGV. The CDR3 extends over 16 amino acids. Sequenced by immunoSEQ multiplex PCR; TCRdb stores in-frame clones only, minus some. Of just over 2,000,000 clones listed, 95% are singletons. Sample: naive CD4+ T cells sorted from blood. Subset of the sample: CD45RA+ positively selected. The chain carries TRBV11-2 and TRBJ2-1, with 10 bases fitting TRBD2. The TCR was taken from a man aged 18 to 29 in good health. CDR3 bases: TGTGCCAGCAGCTTAAGCTCTTGGACTAGCGGCAATGAGCAGTTCTTC. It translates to CASSLSSWTSGNEQFF.